The 20 T cell receptor beta chains reported below all come from one sample, sequenced in a study of T cells in Graves' hyperthyroidism and ophthalmopathy. Authors of the study amplified TCR beta CDR3 regions from RNA transcripts. The HTBI primer set was used in a first-round RT-PCR of the TCR CDR3. Each CDR3 protein is one row after TCRdb ran MiXCR on the multiplex PCR reads. This repertoire shows roughly 57,000 distinct CDR3 sequences, approximately 53% found once; its top ten account for approximately 3.5%. Material: blood. Source of these receptors: a woman in her sixties or seventies with Graves' ophthalmopathy.

This clonotype has at least ten counts. The V and J genes are TRBV20-1 and TRBJ2-7; TRBD2 agrees at 10 bases. Germline loops: CDR1 DFQATT, CDR2 SNEGSKA (reference sequence). CDR3 length: 13 amino acids. DNA of the CDR3: TGCAGGGTCGCTAGCGGGGGTTCCTACGAGCAGTACTTC. It encodes CRVASGGSYEQYF.

Turning to this clonotype: Its ends do not fully match the called genes, so a read error is possible. This chain connects TRBV4-1 to TRBJ2-2; maybe TRBD2 (5 bases). Germline lookup yields CDR1 MGHRA and CDR2 YSYEKL. The CDR3 loop spans 14 amino acids. CDR3 in DNA: TGCGCCAGCAGCCAGAACCCGAGCACCGGGGAGCTGTTCTTT. As protein: CASSQNPSTGELFF.

The gene calls are TRBV12-5 and TRBJ2-2; D remains ambiguous. V lost 4 bases to trimming and J lost 5 bases, with 8 bases between them. CDR1 LGHNT and CDR2 FRNRAP come from the germline V gene. This CDR3 comprises 13 residues. The CDR3 nucleotides are TGTGCTAGTGGTTCTATTAATACCGGGGAGCTGTTTTTT. It is translated as CASGSINTGELFF.

This clonotype came up many times. CDR3: CASSPGHSHYEQYF. DNA of the CDR3: TGCGCCAGCAGCCCGGGACACTCGCATTACGAGCAGTACTTC. The chain recombines TRBV4-1 with TRBJ2-7, with D tentatively TRBD1 (6 bases). This CDR3 region has 14 residues. In germline, CDR1 is MGHRA, CDR2 YSYEKL. Deletions cut 4 bases from V and 4 bases from J, with 14 bases between.

The chain employs TRBV5-1 and TRBJ2-3; TRBD2 is a possible D gene (6 bases). Trimming took 0 bases from V and 3 from J, leaving 8 bases between them. Germline-derived CDR1 and CDR2 are SGHRS and YFSETQ. The CDR3 spans 14 residues. The CDR3 DNA reads TGCGCCAGCAGCTTGGCCGCGGGGACAGATACGCAGTATTTT. The encoded protein is CASSLAAGTDTQYF.

CDR3 nucleotide sequence: TGTGCCAGCAGCCTCGACAGGGTCTATGGCTACACCTTC. Residues: CASSLDRVYGYTF. The chain has TRBV7-3 and TRBJ1-2, with 7 positions matching TRBD1. This CDR3 comprises 13 residues. The V segment lost 5 bases and the J segment 4 bases; nucleotides outside the gene matches: 4. Germline CDR1 and CDR2: SGHTA and FQGTGA.

This clonotype was counted at least ten times. This chain joins TRBV6-2 or TRBV6-3 and TRBJ2-1; perhaps TRBD1 as D (5 bases). There are 13 residues in the CDR3. The V gene's germline CDR1 is MNHEY and CDR2 SVGEGT. The V and J ends lost 2 bases and 10 bases respectively, with 12 bases between them. The CDR3 DNA is TGTGCCAGCAGTTACCTGCAGGGTAGGGAGCAGTTCTTC. This gives the protein CASSYLQGREQFF.

This clonotype was observed a single time. The J gene is TRBJ2-7, the V gene TRBV2; 13 bases map to TRBD2. Germline V gene lookup returns CDR1 SNHLY and CDR2 FYNNEI. This CDR3 spans 15 amino acids. Germline trimming cut 7 bases from V and 5 bases from J; bases unmatched to any gene: 8. Here the CDR3 DNA reads TGTGCCAGCATGAACACTAGCGGGAGGGCCGACGAGCAGTACTTC. Encoded protein: CASMNTSGRADEQYF.

The CDR3 reads CASSQRWASGESQFF. CDR3 sequence (DNA): TGCGCCAGCAGCCAGAGATGGGCTAGCGGGGAGAGCCAGTTCTTC. This chain uses TRBV4-3 with TRBJ2-1; 9 nucleotides align to TRBD2. Germline loops: CDR1 LGHNA, CDR2 YSLEER. J gave up 13 bases and V 3 bases, and 13 bases lay outside the gene matches. This CDR3 is 15 amino acids long.

This clonotype showed up just a few times. The V call is TRBV5-4, the J call TRBJ2-3, with no clear D. The CDR3 has 14 amino acids. Per the germline V gene, CDR1 is SGHNT and CDR2 is YYREEE (reference sequence). Between the trimmed V and J ends, which lost 5 bases and 0 bases, there was a span of 10 bases. The CDR3 nucleotides are TGTGCCAGCAGGGAAACAACTAGCACAGATACGCAGTATTTT. This codes for CASRETTSTDTQYF.

V gene TRBV20-1 combines with J gene TRBJ2-7, with a tentative D call TRBD1 (5 bases). The CDR3 consists of 14 residues. Germline-derived CDR1 and CDR2 are DFQATT and SNEGSKA (reference sequence). The V and J ends lost 6 bases and 3 bases respectively, with 18 bases between them. In DNA, the CDR3 is TGCAGTGCCAGCTACGGCAGGGAAGACTACGAGCAGTACTTC. It specifies CSASYGREDYEQYF.

At least ten counts were recorded for this clonotype. V is TRBV20-1 and J is TRBJ2-3, with D perhaps TRBD1 or TRBD2 (6 bases each). The CDR3 consists of 13 residues. Germline CDR1 reads DFQATT; CDR2 reads SNEGSKA (reference sequence). The germline V and J ends were trimmed by 8 bases and 6 bases, with 18 bases remaining between them. The DNA of the CDR3 is TGCAGTACTTCTCCGGGGGCCCTTGATACGCAGTATTTT. Amino acid sequence: CSTSPGALDTQYF.

Sample share makes this clonotype medium-sized. The rearrangement joins TRBV20-1 to TRBJ2-7; D unresolved. Trimming stripped 0 bases from V and 2 bases from J, with 8 bases between. The CDR3 spans 13 residues. Germline CDR1 is DFQATT and CDR2 is SNEGSKA (reference sequence). The CDR3 reads CSARDAGTYEQYF. Written as DNA, the CDR3 is TGCAGTGCTAGAGATGCAGGTACCTACGAGCAGTACTTC.

Written as DNA, the CDR3 is TGCAGTGCTATCAGATTCACTAGCGGGGGGGACACAGATACGCAGTATTTT. This sequence encodes CSAIRFTSGGDTDTQYF. This sequence joins TRBV20-1 and TRBJ2-3, with TRBD2 matching 13 bases. The germline CDR1 and CDR2 sequences are DFQATT and SNEGSKA (reference sequence). CDR3 length: 17 amino acids. V lost 4 bases to trimming and J lost 2 bases; unmatched junction nucleotides: 9.

The V gene is TRBV9, the J gene TRBJ2-7; 9 bases fit TRBD1. After removal of 4 bases from V and 12 bases from J, the junction contained 8 bases not matched to a gene. The germline V gene encodes CDR1 SGDLS and CDR2 YYNGEE. The CDR3 sequence is 12 residues long. Here the CDR3 DNA reads TGTGCCAGCAGCAAGAAACGGGGACAGGGGTACTTC. Protein: CASSKKRGQGYF. The full variable domain, its missing parts supplied by reference TRBV9 and TRBJ2-7, is DSGVTQTPKHLITATGQRVTLRCSPRSGDLSVYWYQQSLDQGLQFLIQYYNGEERAKGNILERFSAQQFPDLHSELNLSSLELGDSALYFCASSKKRGQGYFGPGTRLTVT.

In its sample, this clonotype was seen many times. The V and J genes are TRBV7-2 and TRBJ2-1; D uncertain. V was clipped by 5 bases and J by 4 bases, with 6 bases between them. Germline values: CDR1 SGHTA, CDR2 FQGNSA. The CDR3 is 12 residues long. CDR3 region: CASSPTYNEQFF. Written as DNA, the CDR3 is TGTGCCAGCAGCCCAACGTACAATGAGCAGTTCTTC.

This clonotype was seen repeatedly, ten times or more. The CDR3 DNA is TGTGCCAGCAGCTTGATGGAGAGCGGTCGCTCCTACAATGAGCAGTTCTTC. It codes for CASSLMESGRSYNEQFF. The chain couples TRBV7-9 to TRBJ2-1; TRBD2 might be the D (5 bases). The V end was cut by 3 bases, the J end by 0 bases, with 15 bases between. The CDR3 contains 17 residues. From germline, CDR1 is SEHNR and CDR2 FQNEAQ (reference sequence).

Concerning this clonotype itself: It is likely a read error, because the conserved phenylalanine at the end of the CDR3 is missing. The chain couples TRBV9 to TRBJ2-5; D is unresolved. With 0 bases removed from V and 6 bases from J, the gap between germline ends came to 9 bases. The CDR3 length is 13 residues. Germline V gene lookup returns CDR1 SGDLS and CDR2 YYNGEE. The CDR3 DNA follows: TGTGCCAGCAGCGTAGTAGCTGAGAAGACCCAGTACCTC. It translates to CASSVVAEKTQYL.

This clonotype is categorized as medium-sized. This chain links TRBV15 with TRBJ1-5; D remains ambiguous. Germline V gene lookup returns CDR1 LNHNV and CDR2 YYDKDF (reference sequence). The CDR3 length is 12 residues. V was trimmed by 0 bases and J by 7 bases, leaving 4 bases between them. CDR3 coding DNA: TGTGCCACCAGCAGAGATCGCCAGCCCCAGCATTTT. Residues: CATSRDRQPQHF.

This rearrangement joins TRBV19 to TRBJ2-1; TRBD2 agrees at 10 bases. CDR3 length: 15 residues. The V gene's germline CDR1 is LNHDA and CDR2 SQIVND (reference sequence). With V trimmed by 4 bases and J by 4 bases, 4 bases remained unmatched. The CDR3 spells CASSKEREGYNEQFF. The CDR3 DNA follows: TGTGCCAGTAGTAAGGAGCGGGAGGGGTACAATGAGCAGTTCTTC.